The 2 T cell receptor beta chains below were found in one sample sequenced in a study of CXCR3-negative and CXCR3-positive naive CD8 T cells. TRB cDNA was prepared as libraries by UMI-labeled 5' RACE. TCRdb processed the 5' RACE reads again and assigns one entry to each CDR3 protein, with no DNA. The sample totals 45,000 to 60,000 distinct CDR3 sequences; its top ten clones hold about 0.42%. Sequenced sample: naive CXCR3- CD8+ T cells from blood. Subset noted: CD45RO-CCR7+CD27+CD95- naive CD8+ T cells lacking CXCR3 (TNR3-). The receptor source for this set is a human donor in good health. Some clones in this sample may be carry-over from other donors' samples.

The chain employs TRBV11-1 and TRBJ2-5. CDR1 and CDR2 (germline): SGHAT, FQDESV (reference sequence). The CDR3 contains 12 residues. CDR3 protein: CASSFRQETQYF.

The genes are TRBV12-3 or TRBV12-4 and TRBJ1-5; TCRdb's D call, TRBD1, is unchecked because there is no DNA. This CDR3 has 17 residues. The CDR3 sequence: CASSRTGTDILNQPQHF.